What follows are 20 T cell receptor beta chains derived from one specimen sequenced in a study of beta chain features in type 1 diabetes. Their specific antigens are unknown. General observations from the study: Among all four CD4+ subsets, Type 1 diabetes patients had TCRB CDR3s that were moderately but significantly shorter.

Sequencing targeted expressed TCRB transcripts, as all isolated RNA had been reverse transcribed. Measured with immunoSEQ multiplex PCR; TCRdb has only the in-frame clones, and not every one. The table has 300,000 to 400,000 clones, approximately 9.9% seen once; the top ten hold roughly 1%. The sample consisted of central memory CD4+ T cells from blood. Source of these receptors: a man aged 30 to 39 with type 1 diabetes.

The gene calls are TRBV29-1 and TRBJ2-7, with 10 nucleotides matching TRBD1. CDR3 length equals 13 residues. V lost 6 bases, J lost 5 bases, and 7 bases stayed unmatched. Germline V gene lookup returns CDR1 SQVTM and CDR2 ANQGSEA. Here the CDR3 DNA reads TGCAGCGTGAACCCGGGACAGGGGAACGAGCAGTACTTC. Its protein product is CSVNPGQGNEQYF.

V gene TRBV28 combines with J gene TRBJ2-7, with 10 bases lining up with TRBD1. The CDR3 spans 14 residues. V was pared by 10 bases and J by 5 bases, with 11 bases of the junction left unmatched. The germline CDR1 and CDR2 sequences are MDHEN and SYDVKM. This CDR3 reads CAISPGQGKNEQYF. CDR3 DNA: TGTGCCATCTCACCGGGACAGGGGAAAAACGAGCAGTACTTC.

This clone has more than one count but fewer than ten. The V and J genes are TRBV5-4 and TRBJ2-3; D remains unclear. Germline assignment: CDR1 SGHNT and CDR2 YYREEE (reference sequence). Trimming stripped 0 bases from V and 6 bases from J, with 14 bases between. The CDR3 is 15 residues long. CDR3 in DNA: TGTGCCAGCAGCTTGGCCTCGTTATCTAAGGATACGCAGTATTTT. This codes for CASSLASLSKDTQYF. Complete variable domain (other parts from reference TRBV5-4 and TRBJ2-3): ETGVTQSPTHLIKTRGQQVTLRCSSQSGHNTVSWYQQALGQGPQFIFQYYREEENGRGNFPPRFSGLQFPNYSSELNVNALELDDSALYLCASSLASLSKDTQYFGPGTRLTVL.

The table lists this clone with many counts. The rearrangement joins TRBV5-1 to TRBJ1-2; 7 nucleotides align to TRBD1. The CDR3 sequence is 14 residues long. After removal of 4 bases from V and 2 bases from J, the junction contained 5 bases not matched to a gene. The germline CDR1 and CDR2 sequences are SGHRS and YFSETQ. The CDR3 nucleotides read TGCGCCAGCAGCACACCGGGACAGAACTATGGCTACACCTTC. Protein: CASSTPGQNYGYTF. The whole variable domain, remainder taken from reference TRBV5-1 and TRBJ1-2, is KAGVTQTPRYLIKTRGQQVTLSCSPISGHRSVSWYQQTPGQGLQFLFEYFSETQRNKGNFPGRFSGRQFSNSRSEMNVSTLELGDSALYLCASSTPGQNYGYTFGSGTRLTVV.

This clone has just a few counts. The genes are TRBV5-6 and TRBJ2-5, with TRBD1 identical over 7 bases. The junction had 5 bases not matched to a gene; V was cut back by 5 bases and J by 1 base. CDR1 and CDR2 from the germline V gene are SGHDT and YYEEEE. The CDR3 has 14 residues. CDR3: CASRTWDSQETQYF. The CDR3 DNA sequence: TGTGCCAGCAGAACTTGGGACAGCCAAGAGACCCAGTACTTC.

The CDR3 loop is CASRHKSSYNSPLHF. CDR3 nucleotides: TGTGCCAGCAGACATAAAAGCTCCTATAATTCACCCCTCCACTTT. The rearrangement joins TRBV6-6 to TRBJ1-6; D gene ambiguous. V dropped 6 bases and J dropped 0 bases, with 9 bases sitting between them. The CDR3 contains 15 residues. Germline assignment: CDR1 MNHNY and CDR2 SVGAGI (reference sequence).

This clone turned up a few times. The CDR3 bases are TGCGCCAGCAGCGATAACAGGGTTGCCACTGAAGCTTTCTTT. Translation gives CASSDNRVATEAFF. The rearrangement links TRBV5-1 to TRBJ1-1; the D gene is possibly TRBD1 (6 bases). V gave up 4 bases and J gave up 4 bases, with 14 bases separating them. CDR3 length: 14 residues. The germline CDR1 and CDR2 sequences are SGHRS and YFSETQ.

CDR3 bases: TGTGCCAGCAGCTTAGGGCGGGGAGCAGATACGCAGTATTTT. This codes for CASSLGRGADTQYF. This chain connects TRBV7-2 to TRBJ2-3, with D perhaps TRBD2 (6 bases). V lost 1 base to trimming and J lost 4 bases, with 9 bases between them. The CDR3 is 14 residues long. Germline V gene lookup returns CDR1 SGHTA and CDR2 FQGNSA.

The chain joins TRBV6-6 to TRBJ1-4; 8 positions agree with TRBD1. The ends lost 2 bases at V and 8 bases at J; junction bases unmatched: 4. CDR3 length: 14 residues. Germline V CDR1 and CDR2: MNHNY, SVGAGI (reference sequence). The CDR3 DNA sequence: TGTGCCAGCAGTTACGCAGGGGGCGGCGAAAAACTGTTTTTT. Its protein is CASSYAGGGEKLFF.

There are a few counts of this clone. The same CDR3 is also encoded by other DNA sequences in this sample. The V call is TRBV7-2, the J call TRBJ2-5; 9 nucleotides match TRBD2. This CDR3 has 14 amino acids. Unmatched junction bases numbered 2, after V lost 1 base and J lost 5 bases. Germline V gene lookup returns CDR1 SGHTA and CDR2 FQGNSA. CDR3 nucleotide sequence: TGTGCCAGCAGCTTAGGGACTAGCGTGGAGACCCAGTACTTC. Translating gives CASSLGTSVETQYF.

This clone was seen a few times. The chain links TRBV9 to TRBJ2-5; 9 nucleotides agree with TRBD1. V was clipped by 4 bases and J by 5 bases; unmatched bases: 12. CDR3 length: 16 residues. Germline values: CDR1 SGDLS, CDR2 YYNGEE. The CDR3 is CASSPPGQGPRETQYF. In DNA, the CDR3 is TGTGCCAGCAGCCCTCCGGGACAGGGCCCAAGGGAGACCCAGTACTTC.

This clone was seen many times. The chain employs TRBV7-9 and TRBJ1-2; the D gene is possibly TRBD1 (5 bases). Trimming removed 6 bases at V and 0 bases at J, with 20 bases between. This CDR3 contains 17 residues. The germline V gene encodes CDR1 SEHNR and CDR2 FQNEAQ (reference sequence). CDR3 protein: CASSPWDGRRANYGYTF. The CDR3 DNA is TGTGCCAGCAGTCCCTGGGACGGAAGAAGAGCTAACTATGGCTACACCTTC.

This clone was observed at least ten times. The chain is built from TRBV28 and TRBJ1-3; 7 bases are shared with TRBD1. CDR1 and CDR2 from the germline V gene are MDHEN and SYDVKM. The CDR3 runs to 13 residues. The V segment lost 6 bases and the J segment 2 bases; nucleotides outside the gene matches: 1. CDR3 loop: CASSDRAGNTIYF. CDR3 in DNA: TGTGCCAGCAGCGACAGGGCTGGAAACACCATATATTTT.

The table lists this clone with a few counts. The chain has TRBV7-9 and TRBJ1-2; unclear D gene. The CDR3 consists of 12 residues. Germline lookup yields CDR1 SEHNR and CDR2 FQNEAQ (reference sequence). Trimming shortened V by 1 base and J by 6 bases, and 6 bases separated the two germline ends. The CDR3 DNA is TGTGCCAGCAGCTTAGGGGTAGATGGCTACACCTTC. Its protein product is CASSLGVDGYTF.

This clone has more than one count but fewer than ten. The V and J genes are TRBV4-3 and TRBJ1-2; D call uncertain. V lost 0 bases and J 1 base, leaving 9 bases between the germline ends. The CDR3 runs 15 residues. Germline V gene lookup returns CDR1 LGHNA and CDR2 YSLEER. The CDR3 spells CASSQDRGINYGYTF. In DNA form, the CDR3 reads TGCGCCAGCAGCCAAGATCGAGGGATTAACTATGGCTACACCTTC.

This clone was detected only a few times. J is TRBJ2-2 and V is TRBV5-1, with a weak D call TRBD2 (5 bases). V dropped 4 bases and J dropped 5 bases, with 18 bases sitting between them. The CDR3 sequence is 16 residues long. CDR1 SGHRS and CDR2 YFSETQ come from the germline V gene. CDR3 DNA: TGCGCCAGCAGCCCAACGAGGCGGGCCGAGACCGGGGAGCTGTTTTTT. Residues: CASSPTRRAETGELFF. Using reference TRBV5-1 and TRBJ2-2 for the parts outside the CDR3, the full variable domain is KAGVTQTPRYLIKTRGQQVTLSCSPISGHRSVSWYQQTPGQGLQFLFEYFSETQRNKGNFPGRFSGRQFSNSRSEMNVSTLELGDSALYLCASSPTRRAETGELFFGEGSRLTVL.

The rearrangement joins TRBV7-2 to TRBJ2-7; TRBD1 is a possible D gene (6 bases). Looked up from germline, CDR1 is SGHTA and CDR2 is FQGNSA. Deletions cut 5 bases from V and 7 bases from J, with 12 bases between. CDR3 size: 12 residues. CDR3 sequence: CASSPGHGEQYF. CDR3 coding DNA: TGTGCCAGCAGCCCGGGACATGGAGAGCAGTACTTC.

The V and J genes are TRBV2 and TRBJ1-2; TRBD1 agrees at 7 bases. This CDR3 comprises 14 residues. Germline V gene sequence: CDR1 SNHLY, CDR2 FYNNEI. Trimming at V came to 1 base and at J to 4 bases, leaving 3 bases not matched to a gene. CDR3 in amino acids: CASSEDQGVYGYTF. In DNA, the CDR3 is TGTGCCAGCAGTGAAGACCAGGGGGTCTATGGCTACACCTTC.

The chain carries TRBV28 and TRBJ1-4; possible D gene TRBD1, 5 bases. Per germline, CDR1 MDHEN and CDR2 SYDVKM. The CDR3 runs to 14 residues. Trimming took 2 bases from V and 1 from J, leaving 5 bases between them. DNA for the CDR3: TGTGCCAGCAGTTTAGGGGGAACTAATGAAAAACTGTTTTTT. Its protein product is CASSLGGTNEKLFF.

Remarks on this clone: The junction shows a germline mismatch at one end, possibly a read error. Other DNA sequences in the sample encode the same CDR3. The rearrangement uses TRBV18 and TRBJ2-1, with 12 bases that match TRBD2. The length of the CDR3 is 15 residues. Germline lookup yields CDR1 KGHSH and CDR2 LQKENI. CDR3 nucleotide sequence: TGTGCCAGCTCCCCACCTAGCGGGGGGGCAAATGAGCAGTTCTTC. Its translation is CASSPPSGGANEQFF.